Listed below are T cell receptor beta chains from one sample, sequenced in a study of cytomegalovirus exposure and HLA in healthy donors. Only in-frame clones appear in the TCRdb table, and some are missing; sequencing was by immunoSEQ multiplex PCR. The sample has roughly 140,000 clones; over 75% are singletons. Sequences were obtained from PBMCs. These receptors all stem from a male donor in good health and CMV-seronegative. The CDR3 runs from the conserved cysteine through the conserved F or W. A D gene is named only where the DNA matches it firmly. A clone size is listed for some rows: how often the clone was seen (once, few, many), or a class if it is expanded.

J | V | size | D | DNA | CDR3
TRBJ2-5 | TRBV4-3 | - | - | TGCGCCAGCAGACCTCTAGAGATCCCCCAAGAGACCCAGTACTTC | CASRPLEIPQETQYF
TRBJ1-1 | TRBV19 | - | - | TGTGCCACCACCGGGTCGAGTAGGGGAGCTTTCTTT | CATTGSSRGAFF
TRBJ1-3 | TRBV13 | - | - | TGTGCCAGCAGAAGGGGGGGCTCTGGAAACACCATATATTTT | CASRRGGSGNTIYF
TRBJ2-7 | TRBV6-5 | - | TRBD1 | TGTGCCAGCAGTTACGAGGGGGCAAGTCTCGAGCAGTACTTC | CASSYEGASLEQYF
TRBJ2-2 | TRBV5-8 | few | TRBD2 | TGTGCCAGCAGCTTGATGGCTAGCGGGAGTTTATCCGGGGAGCTGTTTTTT | CASSLMASGSLSGELFF
TRBJ2-1 | TRBV13 | - | TRBD2 | TGTGCCAGCAGTTCACGGGCCGGACTAGCCGCCCCGAGCTCCTACAATGAGCAGTTCTTC | CASSSRAGLAAPSSYNEQFF
TRBJ1-1 | TRBV27 | once | - | TGTGCCAGCAGTCTGGCCGCCGCAAACACTGAAGCTTTCTTT | CASSLAAANTEAFF
TRBJ2-7 | TRBV14 | few | TRBD1 | TGTGCCAGCAGCCAGGGACAGTACTCCTACGAGCAGTACTTC | CASSQGQYSYEQYF
TRBJ2-1 | TRBV6-6 | - | - | TGTGCCAGCAGTTACCGGGTGAATGGAGGCGGGGAGCAGCTCTTC | CASSYRVNGGGEQLF
TRBJ2-2 | TRBV4-3 | - | - | TGCGCCAGCAGCCCTGGCGGGACCCTCTCCGGGGAGCTGTTTTTT | CASSPGGTLSGELFF
TRBJ2-5 | TRBV7-8 | - | - | TGTGCCAGCAGCTTAGGGGTCGGGATCCAAGAGACCCAGTACTTC | CASSLGVGIQETQYF
TRBJ1-1 | TRBV28 | - | - | TGTGCCAGCAGTTTATCCGAGACAGACGAAGCTTTCTTT | CASSLSETDEAFF
TRBJ2-7 | TRBV7-2 | - | - | TGTGCCAGCAGCAGGGGGCTAGCGAACCACGAGCAGTACTTC | CASSRGLANHEQYF
TRBJ2-5 | TRBV11-2 | - | - | TGTGCCAGCAGCTCCCCGGACTCCGGGCAAGAGACCCAGTACTTC | CASSSPDSGQETQYF
TRBJ2-1 | TRBV7-6 | - | - | TGTGCCAGCAGCAACGGGCCGGGGGAGCAGTTCTTC | CASSNGPGEQFF
TRBJ2-2 | TRBV7-2 | - | TRBD2 | TGTGCCAGCAGCTTAGGACATCTGGGAACGGGAGGGCCCACCGGGGAGCTGTTTTTT | CASSLGHLGTGGPTGELFF
TRBJ2-2 | TRBV4-3 | - | - | TGCGCCAGCAGCCAAGACATCCCCCCCCTCGAGGGATGGGGCACCGGGGAGCTGTTTTTT | CASSQDIPPLEGWGTGELFF
TRBJ1-1 | TRBV5-5 | few | - | TGTGCCAGCAGCCTTCGCGCTGAAGCTTTCTTT | CASSLRAEAFF
TRBJ2-7 | TRBV7-8 | once | - | TGTGCCAGCAGCCGTTGGCGGAGGAGCTACGAGCAGTACTTC | CASSRWRRSYEQYF
TRBJ2-7 | TRBV6-5 | - | TRBD2 | TGTGCCAGCAGTTCAGGGACTAGCGGGGCCACCTACGAGCAGTACTTC | CASSSGTSGATYEQYF
TRBJ2-7 | TRBV5-1 | - | TRBD2 | TGCGCCAGCAGCTTGGTAGCGGGAGGTTACTACGAGCAGTACTTC | CASSLVAGGYYEQYF
TRBJ2-5 | TRBV7-2 | - | TRBD2 | TGTGCCAGCAGCTTAGGGACTAGCGGGATAAGGGAGACCCAGTACTTC | CASSLGTSGIRETQYF
TRBJ2-7 | TRBV11-2 | - | TRBD1 | TGTGCCAGCAGCTTTGGGACAGGGGGCTTATACGAGCAGTACTTC | CASSFGTGGLYEQYF
TRBJ2-5 | TRBV14 | - | - | TGTGCCAGCAGCCAGACCTTAGCGGCTCAGGAGACCCAGTACTTC | CASSQTLAAQETQYF
TRBJ2-5 | TRBV11-1 | - | TRBD2 | TGTGCCAGCAGCGAGGGAGGGACTAGCGGGGAAGAGACCCAGTACTTC | CASSEGGTSGEETQYF
TRBJ2-5 | TRBV6-5 | - | TRBD1 | TGTGCCAGCAGTTACCGGAACAGGGGGCTAGAGACCCAGTACTTC | CASSYRNRGLETQYF
TRBJ1-4 | TRBV28 | - | TRBD1 | TGTGCCAGCAGTTTACCCCAGGGGGCGCAGGAAAAACTGTTTTTT | CASSLPQGAQEKLFF
TRBJ2-2 | TRBV20-1 | - | - | TGCAGTGCTAGCTATACCGGGGAGCTGTTTTTT | CSASYTGELFF
TRBJ2-7 | TRBV7-2 | - | TRBD2 | TGTGCCACCGGACTAGCGGGAGGCGAGCAGTACTTC | CATGLAGGEQYF
TRBJ2-7 | TRBV14 | - | TRBD2 | TGTGCCAGCAGCCAAGATTTACTCGGTCTAGCGGGTTCCTACGAGCAGTACTTC | CASSQDLLGLAGSYEQYF
TRBJ2-3 | TRBV9 | - | - | TGTGCCAGCAGCGTGCAAGGACAGCTTTATACGCAGTATTTT | CASSVQGQLYTQYF
TRBJ2-5 | TRBV6-6 | - | TRBD2 | TGTGCCAGCAGTTACCCCGGCGGGGGGGAAGAGACCCAGTACTTC | CASSYPGGGEETQYF
TRBJ1-2 | TRBV7-2 | - | - | TGTGCCAGCAGCTTAGGACAGCTATTCTATGGCTACACCTTC | CASSLGQLFYGYTF
TRBJ1-1 | TRBV7-8 | - | - | TGTGCCAGCAGCTTAGCCCTGGGACATAACACTGAAGCTTTCTTT | CASSLALGHNTEAFF
TRBJ1-6 | TRBV27 | - | - | TGTGCCAGCAGTTTCCAGGGGTTGAATTCACCCCTCCACTTT | CASSFQGLNSPLHF
TRBJ2-2 | TRBV15 | few | TRBD2 | TGTGCCATCGGAGCGGGAATGAACACCGGGGAGCTGTTTTTT | CAIGAGMNTGELFF
TRBJ2-1 | TRBV7-2 | - | TRBD2 | TGTGCCAGCAGCTTAGCCGTGTTCGGGCTAGCGGGAAATGAGCAGTTCTTC | CASSLAVFGLAGNEQFF
TRBJ2-7 | TRBV27 | - | - | TGTGCCAGCAGTTTATCGTTAGATTCGAGGTCCTACGAGCAGTACTTC | CASSLSLDSRSYEQYF
TRBJ2-1 | TRBV7-3 | - | TRBD1 | TGTGCCAGCAGCCCTCGGACAGGGGCGTACAATGAGCAGTTCTTC | CASSPRTGAYNEQFF
TRBJ2-4 | TRBV7-2 | once | - | TGTGCCAGCAGCCCCTTAATACTAGCCAAAAACATTCAGTACTTC | CASSPLILAKNIQYF
TRBJ2-1 | TRBV5-1 | - | TRBD2 | TGCGCCAGCCACGGGACTAGCGGGATGTACAATGAGCAGTTCTTC | CASHGTSGMYNEQFF
TRBJ2-1 | TRBV19 | - | TRBD2 | TGTGCCAGTGGAGTAGGGACTAGCGGGAGTAATGAGCAGTTCTTC | CASGVGTSGSNEQFF
TRBJ2-7 | TRBV27 | few | - | TGTGCCAGCAGTCCTACGGGTTGGGAGCAGTACTTC | CASSPTGWEQYF
TRBJ2-3 | TRBV27 | - | TRBD1 | TGTGCCAGCAGTCCCCAGGGGACAGGGGGCGAGGCCGCAGATACGCAGTATTTT | CASSPQGTGGEAADTQYF
TRBJ1-2 | TRBV29-1 | - | - | TGCAGCGTTGAGGAGGGCGGCTACACCTTC | CSVEEGGYTF
TRBJ2-2 | TRBV7-2 | - | - | TGTGCCAGCAGCTTTGGAGTGAACACCGGGGAGCTGTTTTTT | CASSFGVNTGELFF
TRBJ2-1 | TRBV7-2 | - | - | TGTGCCAGCAGCCCCAGGCAGGTGTTCAATGAGCAGTTCTTC | CASSPRQVFNEQFF
TRBJ1-3 | TRBV28 | - | - | TGTGCCAGCAGTTCCAGTGTTTCCAACACCATATATTTT | CASSSSVSNTIYF
TRBJ2-3 | TRBV7-2 | - | TRBD2 | TGTGCCAGCAGCTCATATCCGGGACTAGCCTCAGATACGCAGTATTTT | CASSSYPGLASDTQYF
TRBJ1-2 | TRBV9 | - | - | TGTGCCAGCAGCGTAGGGAGGGAGGAAAACTATGGCTACACCTTC | CASSVGREENYGYTF
TRBJ1-3 | TRBV5-4 | - | - | TGTGCCAGCACCTCTCCAGGGAACACCATATATTTT | CASTSPGNTIYF